The clone carrying this TCR beta chain was seen more than once but under ten times. Documented time point: newly diagnosed GD, antithyroid drugs for less than 3 months. Preparation of the TCR library used RNA extracted from PBMCs. Arm-PCR of CDR3 regions with iRepertoire HTBI primers generated TCR beta libraries. TCRdb fed the multiplex PCR reads into MiXCR, producing one record per CDR3 protein. The sample lists 580,000 or so distinct CDR3 sequences, 15% to 20% occurring once. Trimming pared 3 bases from V and 4 bases from J, leaving 16 bases between. CDR1 is SQVTM and CDR2 is ANQGSEA in the germline V gene. CDR3 length equals 15 residues. The data stem from a study of regulatory T cells in long-lasting Graves disease. These data also featured in a second study, about T cells in Graves' hyperthyroidism and ophthalmopathy.

The clonotype was recovered from a man between 18 and 35 years old with Graves disease. The specimen comprised peripheral blood mononuclear cells (PBMCs), sampled at new diagnosis, from a patient treated with antithyroid drugs. The chain is built from TRBV29-1 and TRBJ2-1, with a possible D match to TRBD2 (7 bases). CDR3 amino acids: CSVERRGGEYNEQFF. DNA for the CDR3: TGCAGCGTTGAGAGAAGGGGGGGAGAATACAATGAGCAGTTCTTC.